One and the same sample provided the 7 T cell receptor beta chains below, sequenced in a study of vaccination and CD4 T cells after COVID-19 (dated by TCRdb to 2021 to 2024). No cognate antigen is known for these TCRs. The treatment or condition label corresponds to: roughly ten-day PBMC culture with coronavirus spike peptide pools or control peptides (ViraFEST assay). Library preparation was by PCR. Sequencing used an Illumina iSeq 100. DNA from cultured CD4+ T cells underwent TCR sequencing with the Oncomine TCR Beta short-read assay at the Johns Hopkins FTIC core. The public reads were quality trimmed at Q25 with fastp and then assembled into clones with MiXCR by TCRdb, keeping productive beta chains. All rows with the same CDR3 protein become a single entry with the most common DNA and genes. The table for this sample lists more than 8,000 distinct CDR3 sequences; roughly 30% of them were counted only once. The top ten constitute 15% of the sample.

The specimen comprised CD4+ T cells from blood, cultured in vitro, sampled after SARS-CoV-2 vaccination. The receptors here all came from a human donor who had recovered from COVID-19.

The chain recombines TRBV6-2 or TRBV6-3 with TRBJ2-7, with D tentatively TRBD2 (6 bases). CDR3 length: 18 residues. The germline gives CDR1 MNHEY, CDR2 SVGEGT. V was cut by 6 bases and J by 0 bases, with 24 bases left in between. Here the CDR3 reads CASRPGQFRRDSSYEQYF. The CDR3 coding sequence is TGTGCCAGCAGGCCAGGGCAGTTCCGTCGGGACTCCTCCTACGAGCAGTACTTC.

The genes are TRBV11-2 and TRBJ2-4; a possible D gene is TRBD1 (6 bases). The CDR3 covers 16 residues. Germline V CDR1 and CDR2: SGHAT, FQNNGV. V gave up 1 base and J gave up 0 bases, with 10 bases separating them. The chain's CDR3 is CASSLVRGIAKNIQYF. DNA of the CDR3: TGTGCCAGCAGCTTAGTCAGGGGCATAGCCAAAAACATTCAGTACTTC.

The chain links TRBV5-1 to TRBJ2-7; TRBD1 is a possible D gene (5 bases). Germline loops: CDR1 SGHRS, CDR2 YFSETQ. Between the trimmed V and J ends, which lost 0 bases and 0 bases, there was a span of 10 bases. The CDR3 consists of 15 residues. The CDR3 sequence is CASSLVPGPSYEQYF. DNA for the CDR3: TGCGCCAGCAGCTTGGTTCCAGGGCCCTCCTACGAGCAGTACTTC.

J is TRBJ2-7 and V is TRBV7-3, with 13 bases aligning to TRBD2. Germline CDR1 reads SGHTA; CDR2 reads FQGTGA. There are 15 residues in the CDR3. Unmatched junction bases numbered 7, after V lost 5 bases and J lost 6 bases. Here the CDR3 reads CASSALAGGPGEQYF. DNA of the CDR3: TGTGCCAGCAGCGCACTAGCGGGAGGGCCGGGCGAGCAGTACTTC.

The J gene is TRBJ2-1, the V gene TRBV15; no clear D. V was trimmed by 5 bases and J by 0 bases, leaving 14 bases between them. Germline assignment: CDR1 LNHNV and CDR2 YYDKDF (reference sequence). This CDR3 has 16 residues. The CDR3 bases are TGTGCCACCAGCGAGAACACGCACGGCTCCTACAATGAGCAGTTCTTC. Protein product: CATSENTHGSYNEQFF.

The V gene is TRBV5-4, the J gene TRBJ2-1; no reliable D call. V gave up 8 bases and J gave up 4 bases, with 13 bases separating them. CDR3 length equals 13 residues. Looked up from germline, CDR1 is SGHNT and CDR2 is YYREEE (reference sequence). The CDR3 spells CASTSPAYNEQFF. CDR3 sequence (DNA): TGTGCCAGTACCTCGCCCGCTTACAATGAGCAGTTCTTC.

This clonotype was detected a few times. One junction end does not reproduce the germline sequence, and a read error may be involved. The V call is TRBV18, the J call TRBJ1-1; the match to TRBD1 covers 8 bases. The CDR3 sequence is 14 residues long. Germline CDR1 KGHSH, CDR2 LQKENI. In DNA, the CDR3 is TGTGCCAGCTCCCCACAGGGGGGTATCACTGAAGCTTTCTTT. It translates to CASSPQGGITEAFF.